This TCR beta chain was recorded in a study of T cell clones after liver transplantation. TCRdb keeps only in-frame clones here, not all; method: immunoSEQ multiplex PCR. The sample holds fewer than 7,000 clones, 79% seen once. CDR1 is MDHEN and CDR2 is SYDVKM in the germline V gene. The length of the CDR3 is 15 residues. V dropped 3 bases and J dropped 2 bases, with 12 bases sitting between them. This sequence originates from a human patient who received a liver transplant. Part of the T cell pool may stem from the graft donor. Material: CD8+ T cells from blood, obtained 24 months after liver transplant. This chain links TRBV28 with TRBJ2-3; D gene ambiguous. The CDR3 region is CASSLAVPTTDTQYF. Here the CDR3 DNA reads TGTGCCAGCAGTTTGGCTGTACCGACCACAGATACGCAGTATTTT.